This T cell receptor (beta chain) originates from a study of radiation and T cells in renal cell carcinoma. General observations from the study: In blood, top tumor clones expanded by 2 weeks, shrinking by 4.

The treatment here: 15 Gy SBRT to primary tumor, nephrectomy 4 weeks later. There are 13 residues in the CDR3. The ends were cut back, 7 bases at V and 9 bases at J, with 16 bases in the middle. CDR1 is SGHTA and CDR2 is FQGNSA in the germline V gene. The table came from immunoSEQ multiplex PCR; TCRdb's copy has only in-frame clones and leaves some out. Among approximately 20,000 clones listed, about 60% were seen once. With regard to this clone: Its antigen is not known.

This clonotype was obtained from a woman aged 70-85 years with renal cell carcinoma. V and J are TRBV7-2 and TRBJ2-1; possibly TRBD1 or TRBD2 for D (7 bases each). Sequencing used tumor tissue, obtained from a patient whose treatment included radiotherapy and nephrectomy. The CDR3 spells CASTRGGSGEQFF. Written as DNA, the CDR3 is TGTGCCAGCACCAGGGGGGGTTCCGGTGAGCAGTTCTTC.